One and the same sample provided the 14 T cell receptor beta chains below, sequenced in a study of T cell responses to AZD1222 COVID-19 vaccine. Clones were read by immunoSEQ multiplex PCR, and TCRdb kept only the in-frame ones, dropping some. The top ten hold 4% to 4.5% of the sample, which has around 95,000 clones, around 87% seen once. The specimen comprised peripheral blood, sampled on day 0 of MenACWY control vaccination. These receptors all stem from an adult in good health.

V is TRBV19 and J is TRBJ1-3; the D is unclear. Germline lookup yields CDR1 LNHDA and CDR2 SQIVND (reference sequence). There are 15 residues in the CDR3. V lost 7 bases and J lost 3, with 16 bases in between. CDR3: CASTGRGVVGNTIYF. The CDR3 DNA reads as TGTGCCAGTACCGGCCGGGGTGTTGTTGGAAACACCATATATTTT.

This clone appeared a single time. The gene calls are TRBV29-1 and TRBJ1-1; the match to TRBD1 covers 7 bases. V shed 5 bases, J shed 7 bases, and the junction held 7 bases outside the gene matches. CDR3 length equals 12 residues. CDR1 is SQVTM and CDR2 is ANQGSEA in the germline V gene. The CDR3 region has the DNA TGCAGCGTTAGGACAGGCGACAGTGAAGCTTTCTTT. Its protein product is CSVRTGDSEAFF. Full variable domain (outside the CDR3, taken from reference TRBV29-1 and TRBJ1-1): SAVISQKPSRDICQRGTSLTIQCQVDSQVTMMFWYRQQPGQSLTLIATANQGSEATYESGFVIDKFPISRPNLTFSTLTVSNMSPEDSSIYLCSVRTGDSEAFFGQGTRLTVV.

The chain joins TRBV7-9 to TRBJ1-2, with no clear D. The V end lost 1 base, the J end lost 3 bases, and 9 bases lay between the germline ends. Germline CDR1 is SEHNR and CDR2 is FQNEAQ (reference sequence). CDR3 size: 14 residues. The CDR3 reads CASSLVDGDYGYTF. DNA of the CDR3: TGTGCCAGCAGCTTAGTAGACGGAGACTATGGCTACACCTTC.

The chain carries TRBV19 and TRBJ2-2; 7 nucleotides line up with TRBD1. Germline trimming cut 7 bases from V and 4 bases from J; bases unmatched to any gene: 9. The germline gives CDR1 LNHDA, CDR2 SQIVND (reference sequence). The CDR3 is 15 residues long. In nucleotides, the CDR3 is TGTGCCAGTATCCGAGGACAGGACAGCACCGGGGAGCTGTTTTTT. It codes for CASIRGQDSTGELFF.

J is TRBJ1-1 and V is TRBV3-1 (or the pseudogene TRBV3-2); D is uncertain. The CDR3 covers 11 residues. Germline CDR1 is LGHDT and CDR2 is YNNKEL (reference sequence). V lost 7 bases, J lost 6 bases, and 9 bases lay in between. The CDR3 DNA reads TGTGCCAGCACGGAGGGAGCTGAAGCTTTCTTT. Its protein product is CASTEGAEAFF.

The table lists this clone with a count of one. This sequence joins TRBV6-6 and TRBJ2-4; D may be TRBD2 (6 bases). The CDR3 length is 12 residues. Per the germline V gene, CDR1 is MNHNY and CDR2 is SVGAGI (reference sequence). V lost 6 bases and J 9 bases, leaving 12 bases between the germline ends. CDR3 region: CASSPEGGIQYF. CDR3 DNA: TGTGCCAGCAGCCCGGAGGGTGGCATTCAGTACTTC.

The rearrangement uses TRBV10-3 and TRBJ1-6, with TRBD1 matching over 7 bases. There are 14 residues in the CDR3. From germline, CDR1 is ENHRY and CDR2 SYGVKD. The J segment lost 8 bases and the V segment lost 7 bases, leaving 8 bases of the junction unmatched. The DNA for the CDR3 is TGTGCCATCACCGGGACAGAGGGTGATTCACCCCTCCACTTT. Protein product: CAITGTEGDSPLHF.

The chain couples TRBV28 to TRBJ1-5, with TRBD1 matching over 9 bases. Unmatched junction bases numbered 11, after V lost 6 bases and J lost 5 bases. This CDR3 contains 16 residues. In germline, CDR1 is MDHEN, CDR2 SYDVKM. CDR3 amino acids: CASRSPPGQGDQPQHF. The CDR3 bases are TGTGCCAGCAGGTCCCCTCCGGGACAGGGAGATCAGCCCCAGCATTTT.

The rearrangement uses TRBV6-5 and TRBJ1-1; TRBD1 is a possible D gene (6 bases). The germline V gene encodes CDR1 MNHEY and CDR2 SVGAGI. Trimming removed 5 bases from V and 1 base from J, with 8 bases in between. The CDR3 length is 13 residues. The DNA for the CDR3 is TGTGCCAGCAGTACAGGGCGGAACACTGAAGCTTTCTTT. Amino acid sequence: CASSTGRNTEAFF.

J is TRBJ1-2 and V is TRBV9, with D unresolved. The CDR3 is made up of 15 amino acids. The V gene's germline CDR1 is SGDLS and CDR2 YYNGEE. V was trimmed by 3 bases and J by 4 bases, leaving 16 bases between them. The CDR3 spells CASSASPRGLYGYTF. The CDR3 DNA is TGTGCCAGCAGCGCATCCCCTCGAGGGCTCTATGGCTACACCTTC.

V gene TRBV28 combines with J gene TRBJ2-7, with TRBD1 as a possible D gene (7 bases). Trimming took 6 bases from V and 4 from J, leaving 16 bases between them. The germline CDR1 and CDR2 sequences are MDHEN and SYDVKM. The CDR3 is 14 residues long. The DNA of the CDR3 is TGTGCCAGCAGCACGTTCCAGGGGGGTTACGAGCAGTACTTC. It encodes CASSTFQGGYEQYF.

The rearrangement uses TRBV6-5 and TRBJ1-5; D may be TRBD1 (6 bases). Per the germline V gene, CDR1 is MNHEY and CDR2 is SVGAGI. The length of the CDR3 is 14 residues. The V end lost 3 bases, the J end lost 6 bases, and 12 bases lay between the germline ends. The CDR3 DNA sequence: TGTGCCAGCAGTTATCAGGTGGGGGCTCAGCCCCAGCATTTT. Protein: CASSYQVGAQPQHF.

This sequence joins TRBV28 and TRBJ1-5, with 8 bases matching TRBD1. The CDR3 spans 16 residues. The junction had 7 bases not matched to a gene; V was cut back by 3 bases and J by 3 bases. The V gene's germline CDR1 is MDHEN and CDR2 SYDVKM. The CDR3 DNA reads as TGTGCCAGCAGTTTTCCGGACAGGGCATACAATCAGCCCCAGCATTTT. Amino acid sequence: CASSFPDRAYNQPQHF. Full variable domain (remainder filled in from reference TRBV28 and TRBJ1-5): DVKVTQSSRYLVKRTGEKVFLECVQDMDHENMFWYRQDPGLGLRLIYFSYDVKMKEKGDIPEGYSVSREKKERFSLILESASTNQTSMYLCASSFPDRAYNQPQHFGDGTRLSIL.

The chain has TRBV4-1 and TRBJ1-4; D may be TRBD1 (6 bases). Germline-derived CDR1 and CDR2 are MGHRA and YSYEKL. This CDR3 spans 19 amino acids. DNA for the CDR3: TGCGCGACGAAAACCCGGGACACCTACAATGGAGCAACTAATGAAAAACTGTTTTTT. It translates to CATKTRDTYNGATNEKLFF.